The next 15 T cell receptor beta chains were all read from a single sample in a study of T cell responses to AZD1222 COVID-19 vaccine (dated by TCRdb to about 2021). Library generation was performed with the immunoSEQ multiplex PCR assay. What TCRdb holds here is the immuneACCESS table cut down to in-frame rearrangements. Part of the clones is not present; checked against another copy, under half of the missing clones reflect an unresolved V gene, and the others are unexplained. This sample comprises under 150,000 clones, about 91% of them detected only once. Jointly, the top ten make up 1.9% of the sample. The time point label of this sample denotes: about 28 days (+/-7) after the second vaccine dose. The sample in question was peripheral blood, obtained 28 days after the second AZD1222 dose. The receptors were sampled from an adult who received the AZD1222 COVID-19 vaccine.

The J gene is TRBJ1-2, the V gene TRBV7-8; TRBD1 agrees at 9 bases. Germline V gene lookup returns CDR1 SGHVS and CDR2 FQNEAQ. The trim removed 0 bases at V and 6 bases at J, leaving 5 bases unmatched. This CDR3 has 15 residues. The CDR3 sequence: CASSLARDRANGYTF. Written as DNA, the CDR3 is TGTGCCAGCAGCTTAGCGAGGGACAGGGCCAATGGCTACACCTTC.

This sequence joins TRBV19 and TRBJ2-7; no definite D call. The CDR3 loop spans 15 amino acids. CDR1 and CDR2 (germline): LNHDA, SQIVND (reference sequence). V shed 8 bases and J shed 2 bases, with 19 bases lying between them. CDR3 DNA: TGTGCCAGTGCCACTGGTCGGGTCGGGCCCTACGAGCAGTACTTC. Translating it yields CASATGRVGPYEQYF.

The gene calls are TRBV10-2 and TRBJ1-1; 8 positions match TRBD1. The CDR3 is 15 residues long. CDR1 WSHSY and CDR2 SAAADI come from the germline V gene. J lost 5 bases, V lost 4 bases, and 9 bases had no gene match. The CDR3 spells CASSVPDRGKTEAFF. For the CDR3, the DNA is TGCGCCAGCAGTGTACCTGACAGGGGAAAGACTGAAGCTTTCTTT.

This chain uses TRBV12-3 or TRBV12-4 with TRBJ2-5; D unresolved. Trimming removed 7 bases from V and 7 bases from J, with 10 bases in between. This CDR3 region has 11 residues. The DNA for the CDR3 is TGTGCCAGCACCACCCGCGGGACCCAGTACTTC. This codes for CASTTRGTQYF.

The CDR3 region has the DNA TGTGCCAGCAGCCCAGTTTTAGCCTGGGGTGAGCAGTTCTTC. This translates into CASSPVLAWGEQFF. The chain uses TRBV11-2 and TRBJ2-1; no definite D call. The CDR3 consists of 14 residues. V was pared by 5 bases and J by 9 bases, with 17 bases between. Germline CDR1 is SGHAT and CDR2 is FQNNGV.

The chain joins TRBV6-5 to TRBJ2-5; D not resolved. Germline loops: CDR1 MNHEY, CDR2 SVGAGI. The CDR3 contains 15 residues. The V end lost 0 bases, the J end lost 3 bases, and 11 bases lay between the germline ends. CDR3 in amino acids: CASSYSWQAEETQYF. The CDR3, as DNA: TGTGCCAGCAGTTACTCTTGGCAGGCCGAAGAGACCCAGTACTTC.

V is TRBV5-1 and J is TRBJ1-2; no clear D gene. The CDR3 runs to 14 residues. V was shortened by 0 bases and J by 6 bases, with 12 bases between the two germline ends. Germline V gene data show CDR1 as SGHRS and CDR2 as YFSETQ. As DNA, the CDR3 is TGCGCCAGCAGCTTGGGTCAGACCCCCCATGGCTACACCTTC. As protein: CASSLGQTPHGYTF.

This clone was seen once. The gene calls are TRBV27 and TRBJ1-1; the D gene is possibly TRBD1 (5 bases). CDR3 length: 15 amino acids. Trimming took off 6 bases at V and 0 bases at J, with 14 bases between the two ends. Germline V CDR1 and CDR2: MNHEY, SMNVEV (reference sequence). Here the CDR3 reads CASSLRTGMNTEAFF. CDR3 DNA: TGTGCCAGCAGCCTAAGAACAGGAATGAACACTGAAGCTTTCTTT.

This chain links TRBV3-1 (or the pseudogene TRBV3-2) with TRBJ2-7; D is undetermined. CDR1 is LGHDT and CDR2 is YNNKEL in the germline V gene (reference sequence). The CDR3 is 13 amino acids. The V and J ends lost 1 base and 1 base respectively, with 5 bases between them. The CDR3 spells CASSQGASYEQYV. The CDR3 nucleotides read TGTGCCAGCAGCCAAGGCGCGTCCTACGAGCAGTACGTC.

For the CDR3, the DNA is TGCGCCAGCAGTGACCCAGGATCTGGGGCCAACGTCCTGACTTTC. It codes for CASSDPGSGANVLTF. V and J are TRBV10-1 and TRBJ2-6, with D uncertain. The CDR3 loop spans 15 amino acids. V lost 3 bases and J 1 base, leaving 7 bases between the germline ends. Germline loops: CDR1 WNHNN, CDR2 SYGVQD (reference sequence).

The rearrangement links TRBV2 to TRBJ1-2, with TRBD1 matching over 11 bases. The germline gives CDR1 SNHLY, CDR2 FYNNEI. Trimming cost V 7 bases and J 6 bases; bases outside gene matches: 7. This CDR3 region has 14 residues. CDR3 DNA: TGTGCCAGCATTCGGGACAGGGGGATGGATGGCTACACCTTC. This encodes CASIRDRGMDGYTF.

The rearrangement uses TRBV7-4 and TRBJ2-7; 10 nucleotides line up with TRBD1. CDR1 SGHVT and CDR2 SQSDAQ come from the germline V gene. V was clipped by 5 bases and J by 4 bases; unmatched bases: 14. This CDR3 comprises 17 residues. The DNA of the CDR3 is TGTGCCAGCAGCCAACCCCGGGACAGGGGAGGGATATACGAGCAGTACGTC. This gives the protein CASSQPRDRGGIYEQYV.

This clone was observed a handful of times. The gene calls are TRBV5-1 and TRBJ1-1; D might be TRBD1 (5 bases). CDR1 and CDR2 from the germline V gene are SGHRS and YFSETQ. Trimming removed 0 bases at V and 7 bases at J, with 10 bases between. The CDR3 is 13 amino acids. The CDR3 is CASSLADTDEAFF. Here the CDR3 DNA reads TGCGCCAGCAGCTTGGCGGACACGGATGAAGCTTTCTTT.

This rearrangement joins TRBV4-2 to TRBJ1-2, with 8 bases identical to TRBD1. V shed 4 bases and J 4 bases; nucleotides not matched to a gene: 14. The CDR3 loop spans 17 amino acids. From germline, CDR1 is LGHNA and CDR2 YNFKEQ. The CDR3 region is CASSRDRSGGFVYGYTF. For the CDR3, the DNA is TGTGCCAGCAGCCGAGATCGCTCAGGGGGCTTCGTCTATGGCTACACCTTC.

The chain joins TRBV6-1 to TRBJ1-1; D call uncertain. The V end lost 2 bases, the J end lost 5 bases, and 12 bases lay between the germline ends. This CDR3 contains 14 residues. Germline assignment: CDR1 MNHNS and CDR2 SASEGT. CDR3 sequence reads: CASSEQQGRTEAFF. CDR3 sequence (DNA): TGTGCCAGCAGTGAACAACAAGGGCGGACTGAAGCTTTCTTT.